These 5 T cell receptor beta chains were sequenced from one sample in a study of read filtering for tumor transcriptome and immune sequencing (dated by TCRdb to 2020 to 2022). Sequencing relied on an Illumina HiSeq 4000. TCR libraries were built from roughly 440 ng RNA with the Immunoverse kit, using molecular barcoded adaptors covering alpha/delta and beta/gamma chains. The public reads were quality trimmed at Q25 with fastp and then assembled into clones with MiXCR by TCRdb, keeping productive beta chains. Here each entry gathers all rows of one CDR3 protein and keeps the most common genes and DNA. Within this sample are more than 45,000 distinct CDR3 sequences, with about 19% of them counted one time only. The top ten clonotypes cover about 16% of the sample. Sequenced material: a population of CD138-negative cells sorted from bone marrow. The intended sense of this specimen's cell subset or site label: bone marrow mononuclear cells depleted of CD138+ plasma/myeloma cells by negative magnetic selection. The receptors originated from a donor at least 40 years old with multiple myeloma.

This clonotype was counted many times. The chain links TRBV6-2 or TRBV6-3 to TRBJ1-5; possibly TRBD1 for D (5 bases). V dropped 7 bases and J dropped 2 bases, with 18 bases sitting between them. The CDR3 runs 16 residues. CDR1 MNHEY and CDR2 SVGEGT come from the germline V gene. The CDR3 sequence is CASTKVGPGGNQPQHF. The CDR3, as DNA: TGTGCCAGCACTAAAGTGGGACCGGGGGGCAATCAGCCCCAGCATTTT.

This clonotype was seen at least ten times. J is TRBJ2-1 and V is TRBV20-1; 14 nucleotides agree with TRBD2. Germline trimming cut 2 bases from V and 5 bases from J; bases unmatched to any gene: 2. Germline CDR1 reads DFQATT; CDR2 reads SNEGSKA (reference sequence). CDR3 length: 15 residues. CDR3 DNA: TGCAGTGCTAGAAAGGGACTAGCGGGGGACAATGAGCAGTTCTTC. Its protein product is CSARKGLAGDNEQFF.

This clonotype was found many times. The chain links TRBV19 to TRBJ1-1; D might be TRBD1 (5 bases). V was cut by 3 bases and J by 5 bases, with 10 bases left in between. The germline CDR1 and CDR2 sequences are LNHDA and SQIVND (reference sequence). This CDR3 contains 13 residues. The CDR3 sequence: CASSIMGRTEAFF. Written as DNA, the CDR3 is TGTGCCAGTAGTATTATGGGGCGGACTGAAGCTTTCTTT.

This clonotype was observed many times. Germline is not matched at one junction end, which may reflect a read error. The genes are TRBV7-2 and TRBJ2-3; 7 nucleotides match TRBD1. Germline V gene sequence: CDR1 SGHTA, CDR2 FQGNSA. CDR3 length: 14 residues. The CDR3 DNA reads as TGTGCTAGCAGCTTAGACAGGGGCACAGATACGCAGTATTTT. Translation gives CASSLDRGTDTQYF.

The table lists this clonotype with many counts. The chain carries TRBV11-3 and TRBJ2-1; possibly TRBD1 or TRBD2 for D (5 bases each). This CDR3 is built from 15 residues. Germline loops: CDR1 SGHNT, CDR2 YENEEA. V gave up 0 bases and J gave up 7 bases, with 13 bases separating them. The CDR3 nucleotides are TGTGCCAGCAGCTTAGATAACTGGGGGTATAATGAGCAGTTCTTC. Protein: CASSLDNWGYNEQFF.